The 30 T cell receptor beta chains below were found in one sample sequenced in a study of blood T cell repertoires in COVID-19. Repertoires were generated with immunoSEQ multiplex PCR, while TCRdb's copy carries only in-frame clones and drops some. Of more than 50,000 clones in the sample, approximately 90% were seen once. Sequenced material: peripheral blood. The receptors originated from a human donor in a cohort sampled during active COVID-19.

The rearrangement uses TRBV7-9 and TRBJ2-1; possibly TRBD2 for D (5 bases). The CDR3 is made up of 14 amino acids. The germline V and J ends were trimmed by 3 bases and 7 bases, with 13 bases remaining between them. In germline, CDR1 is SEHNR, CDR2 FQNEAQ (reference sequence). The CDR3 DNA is TGTGCCAGCAGCTTTGTCGGGGAAGGGAATGAGCAGTTCTTC. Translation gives CASSFVGEGNEQFF.

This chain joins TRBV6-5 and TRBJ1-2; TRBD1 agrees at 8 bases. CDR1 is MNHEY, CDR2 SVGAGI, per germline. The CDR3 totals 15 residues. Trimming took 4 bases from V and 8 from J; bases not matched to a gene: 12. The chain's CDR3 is CASSSKFGQGRGYTF. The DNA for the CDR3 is TGTGCCAGCAGTTCTAAATTCGGACAGGGTAGGGGCTACACCTTC.

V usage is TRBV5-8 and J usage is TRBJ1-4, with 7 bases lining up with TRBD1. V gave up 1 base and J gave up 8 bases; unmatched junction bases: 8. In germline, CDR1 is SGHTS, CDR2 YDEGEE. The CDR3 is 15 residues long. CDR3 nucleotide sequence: TGTGCCAGCAGCTTGCCTTACCCCAGGGGGGAAAAACTGTTTTTT. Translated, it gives CASSLPYPRGEKLFF.

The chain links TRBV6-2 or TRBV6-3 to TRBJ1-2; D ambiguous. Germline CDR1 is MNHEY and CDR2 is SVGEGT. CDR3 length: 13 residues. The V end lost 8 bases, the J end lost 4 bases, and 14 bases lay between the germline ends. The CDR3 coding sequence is TGTGCCAGCCGCCAGGACTCGTCCTATGGCTACACCTTC. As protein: CASRQDSSYGYTF.

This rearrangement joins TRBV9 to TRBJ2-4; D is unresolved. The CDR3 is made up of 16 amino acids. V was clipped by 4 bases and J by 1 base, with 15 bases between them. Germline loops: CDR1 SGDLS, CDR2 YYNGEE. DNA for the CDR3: TGTGCCAGCAGCAAAAACACCGCGGAGGCCAAAAACATTCAGTACTTC. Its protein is CASSKNTAEAKNIQYF.

For the CDR3, the DNA is TGTGCCATCCGTAGCGGGAAAGTTGAGCAGTTCTTC. Protein: CAIRSGKVEQFF. The V gene is TRBV10-3, the J gene TRBJ2-1, with 8 positions matching TRBD2. This CDR3 comprises 12 residues. CDR1 and CDR2 (germline): ENHRY, SYGVKD. The ends lost 8 bases at V and 9 bases at J; junction bases unmatched: 6.

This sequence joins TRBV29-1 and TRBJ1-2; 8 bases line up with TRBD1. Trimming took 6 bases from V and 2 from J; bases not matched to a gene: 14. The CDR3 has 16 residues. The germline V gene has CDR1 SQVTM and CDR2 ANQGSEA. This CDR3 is CSVRLTGEGSNYGYTF. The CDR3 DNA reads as TGCAGCGTCCGGTTGACAGGGGAGGGATCGAACTATGGCTACACCTTC. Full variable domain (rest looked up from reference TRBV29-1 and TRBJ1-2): SAVISQKPSRDICQRGTSLTIQCQVDSQVTMMFWYRQQPGQSLTLIATANQGSEATYESGFVIDKFPISRPNLTFSTLTVSNMSPEDSSIYLCSVRLTGEGSNYGYTFGSGTRLTVV.

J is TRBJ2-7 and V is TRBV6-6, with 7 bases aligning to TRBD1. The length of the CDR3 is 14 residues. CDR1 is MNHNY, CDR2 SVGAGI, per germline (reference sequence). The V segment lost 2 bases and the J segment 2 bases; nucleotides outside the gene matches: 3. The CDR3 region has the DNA TGTGCCAGCAGTTACGAGGGACAGACCTACGAGCAGTACTTC. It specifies CASSYEGQTYEQYF.

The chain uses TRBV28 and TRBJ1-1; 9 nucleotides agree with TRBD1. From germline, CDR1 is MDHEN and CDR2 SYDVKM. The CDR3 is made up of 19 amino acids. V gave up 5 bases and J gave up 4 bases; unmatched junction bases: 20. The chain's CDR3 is CASSPWGDWDRVIGTEAFF. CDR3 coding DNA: TGTGCCAGCAGTCCCTGGGGCGATTGGGACAGGGTCATAGGCACTGAAGCTTTCTTT.

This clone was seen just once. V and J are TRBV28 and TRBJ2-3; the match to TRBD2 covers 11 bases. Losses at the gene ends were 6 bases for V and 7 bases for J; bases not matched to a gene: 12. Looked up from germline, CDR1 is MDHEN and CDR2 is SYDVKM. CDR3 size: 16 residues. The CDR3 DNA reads TGTGCCAGCAGCTCCGTGACTAGCGGGGAATATAATACGCAGTATTTT. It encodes CASSSVTSGEYNTQYF.

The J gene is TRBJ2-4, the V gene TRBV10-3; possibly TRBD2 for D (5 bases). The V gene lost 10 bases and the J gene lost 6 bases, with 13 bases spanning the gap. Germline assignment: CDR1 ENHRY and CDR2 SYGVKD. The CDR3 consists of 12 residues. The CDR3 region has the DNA TGTGCCAGCGGGCCTGCAGGAAACATTCAGTACTTC. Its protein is CASGPAGNIQYF.

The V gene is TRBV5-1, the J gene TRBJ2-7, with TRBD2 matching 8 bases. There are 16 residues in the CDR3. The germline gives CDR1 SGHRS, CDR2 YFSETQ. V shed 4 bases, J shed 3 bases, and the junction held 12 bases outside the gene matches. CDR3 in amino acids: CASSLFEAGEGYEQYF. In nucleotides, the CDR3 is TGCGCCAGCAGCCTCTTCGAAGCGGGAGAGGGCTACGAGCAGTACTTC.

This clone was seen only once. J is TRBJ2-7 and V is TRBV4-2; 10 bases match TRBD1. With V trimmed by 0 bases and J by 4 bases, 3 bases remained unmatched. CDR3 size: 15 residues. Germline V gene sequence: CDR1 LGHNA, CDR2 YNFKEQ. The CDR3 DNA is TGTGCCAGCAGCCAAGATCGGGACAGGGGTTACGAGCAGTACTTC. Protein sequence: CASSQDRDRGYEQYF.

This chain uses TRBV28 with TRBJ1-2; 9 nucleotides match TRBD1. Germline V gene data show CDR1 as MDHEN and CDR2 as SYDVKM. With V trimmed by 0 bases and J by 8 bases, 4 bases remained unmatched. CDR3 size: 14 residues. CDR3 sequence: CASSLWGQGGGYTF. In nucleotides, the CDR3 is TGTGCCAGCAGTTTATGGGGACAGGGAGGCGGCTACACCTTC.

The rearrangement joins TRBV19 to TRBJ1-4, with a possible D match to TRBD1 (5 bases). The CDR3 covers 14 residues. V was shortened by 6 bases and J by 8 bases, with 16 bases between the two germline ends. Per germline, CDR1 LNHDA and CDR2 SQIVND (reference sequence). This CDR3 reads CASSPGSGKEKLFF. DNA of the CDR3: TGTGCCAGTAGCCCTGGGTCAGGGAAAGAAAAACTGTTTTTT. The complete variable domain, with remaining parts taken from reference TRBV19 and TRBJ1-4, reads DGGITQSPKYLFRKEGQNVTLSCEQNLNHDAMYWYRQDPGQGLRLIYYSQIVNDFQKGDIAEGYSVSREKKESFPLTVTSAQKNPTAFYLCASSPGSGKEKLFFGSGTQLSVL.

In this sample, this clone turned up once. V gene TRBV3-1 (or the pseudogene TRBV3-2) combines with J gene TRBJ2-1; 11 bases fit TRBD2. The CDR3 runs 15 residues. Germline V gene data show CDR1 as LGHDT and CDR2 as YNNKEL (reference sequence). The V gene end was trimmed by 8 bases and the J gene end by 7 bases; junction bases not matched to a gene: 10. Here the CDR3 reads CASQGLAGGENEQFF. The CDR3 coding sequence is TGTGCCAGCCAGGGGCTAGCGGGGGGTGAAAATGAGCAGTTCTTC.

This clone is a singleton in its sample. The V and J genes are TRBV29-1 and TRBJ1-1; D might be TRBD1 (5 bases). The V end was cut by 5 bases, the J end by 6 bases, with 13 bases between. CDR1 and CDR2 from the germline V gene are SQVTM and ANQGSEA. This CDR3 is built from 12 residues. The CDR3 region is CSVLRGFAEAFF. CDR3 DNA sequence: TGCAGCGTTCTCCGGGGGTTCGCTGAAGCTTTCTTT. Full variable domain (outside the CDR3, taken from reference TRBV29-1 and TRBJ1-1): SAVISQKPSRDICQRGTSLTIQCQVDSQVTMMFWYRQQPGQSLTLIATANQGSEATYESGFVIDKFPISRPNLTFSTLTVSNMSPEDSSIYLCSVLRGFAEAFFGQGTRLTVV.

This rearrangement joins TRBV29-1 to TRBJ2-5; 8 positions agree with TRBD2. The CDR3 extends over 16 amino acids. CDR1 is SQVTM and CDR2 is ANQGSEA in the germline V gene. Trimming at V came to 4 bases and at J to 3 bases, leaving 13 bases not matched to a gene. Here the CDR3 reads CSVAPPRGRWKETQYF. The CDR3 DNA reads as TGCAGCGTTGCTCCCCCGCGCGGGAGGTGGAAAGAGACCCAGTACTTC.

CDR3 DNA sequence: TGTGCCAGTAGTAGCCGGGACAAACGAGGGGAGCTGTTTTTT. This encodes CASSSRDKRGELFF. V gene TRBV19 combines with J gene TRBJ2-2, with D possibly matching TRBD1 (6 bases). Trimming shortened V by 4 bases and J by 8 bases, and 14 bases separated the two germline ends. The CDR3 extends over 14 amino acids. CDR1 LNHDA and CDR2 SQIVND come from the germline V gene (reference sequence).

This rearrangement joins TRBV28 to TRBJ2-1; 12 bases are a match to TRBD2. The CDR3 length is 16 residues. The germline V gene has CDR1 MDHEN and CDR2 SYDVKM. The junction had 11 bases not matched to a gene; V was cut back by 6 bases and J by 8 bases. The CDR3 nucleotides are TGTGCCAGCAGGCCAACGACTAGCGGGAGAGTCCATGAGCAGTTCTTC. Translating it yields CASRPTTSGRVHEQFF.

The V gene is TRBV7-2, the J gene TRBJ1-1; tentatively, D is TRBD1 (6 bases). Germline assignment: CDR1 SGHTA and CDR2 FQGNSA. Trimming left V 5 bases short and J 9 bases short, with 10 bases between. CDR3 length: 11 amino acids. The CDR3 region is CASSRDTKAFF. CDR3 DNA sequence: TGTGCCAGCAGCCGGGACACAAAAGCTTTCTTT.

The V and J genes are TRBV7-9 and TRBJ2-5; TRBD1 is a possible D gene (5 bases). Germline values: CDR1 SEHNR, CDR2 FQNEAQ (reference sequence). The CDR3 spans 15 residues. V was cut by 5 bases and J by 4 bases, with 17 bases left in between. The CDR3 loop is CASSPRTKQTETQYF. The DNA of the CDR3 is TGTGCCAGCAGCCCGCGGACAAAACAGACAGAGACCCAGTACTTC.

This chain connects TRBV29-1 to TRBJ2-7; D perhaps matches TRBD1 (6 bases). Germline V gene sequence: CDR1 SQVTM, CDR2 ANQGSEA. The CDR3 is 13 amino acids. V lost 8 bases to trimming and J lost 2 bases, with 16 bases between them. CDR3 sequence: CSYRANSPYEQYF. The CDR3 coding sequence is TGCAGCTACAGGGCTAACTCCCCCTACGAGCAGTACTTC.

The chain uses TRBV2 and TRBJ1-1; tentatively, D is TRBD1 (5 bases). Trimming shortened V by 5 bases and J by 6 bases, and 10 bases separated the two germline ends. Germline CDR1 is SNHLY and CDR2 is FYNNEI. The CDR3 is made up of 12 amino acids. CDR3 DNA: TGTGCCAGCAGTACCCGGGGGGCTGAAGCTTTCTTT. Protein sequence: CASSTRGAEAFF.

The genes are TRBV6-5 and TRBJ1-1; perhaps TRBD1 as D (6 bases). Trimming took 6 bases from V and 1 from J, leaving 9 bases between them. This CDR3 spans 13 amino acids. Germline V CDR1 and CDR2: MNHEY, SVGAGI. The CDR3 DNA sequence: TGTGCCAGCAGGCGGGGGGCGAACACTGAAGCTTTCTTT. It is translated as CASRRGANTEAFF.

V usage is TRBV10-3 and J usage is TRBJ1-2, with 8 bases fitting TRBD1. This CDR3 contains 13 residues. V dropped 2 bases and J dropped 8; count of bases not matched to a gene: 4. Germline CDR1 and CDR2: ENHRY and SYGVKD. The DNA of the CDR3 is TGTGCCATCAGTGAGCAGGGGGCGCAGGGCTACACCTTC. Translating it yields CAISEQGAQGYTF.

The CDR3 protein is CAMGTGGTDTQYF. The CDR3 region has the DNA TGTGCCATGGGGACAGGGGGCACAGATACGCAGTATTTT. This chain joins TRBV10-3 and TRBJ2-3; TRBD1 aligns across 10 bases. The CDR3 spans 13 residues. Germline lookup yields CDR1 ENHRY and CDR2 SYGVKD. V lost 9 bases and J lost 1; bases outside the gene matches: 1.

As DNA, the CDR3 is TGCAGCGTAGGGACAGGTGAGGATACGCAGTATTTT. This sequence encodes CSVGTGEDTQYF. The chain combines TRBV29-1 with TRBJ2-3; TRBD1 matches at 8 bases. There are 12 residues in the CDR3. After removal of 6 bases from V and 6 bases from J, the junction contained 5 bases not matched to a gene. Germline V gene sequence: CDR1 SQVTM, CDR2 ANQGSEA.

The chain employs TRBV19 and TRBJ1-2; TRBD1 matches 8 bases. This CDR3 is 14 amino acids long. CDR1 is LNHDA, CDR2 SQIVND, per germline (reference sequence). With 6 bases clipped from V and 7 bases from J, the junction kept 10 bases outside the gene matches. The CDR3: CASRWTGYEGGYTF. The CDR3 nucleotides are TGTGCCAGTAGGTGGACAGGGTATGAAGGTGGCTACACCTTC.

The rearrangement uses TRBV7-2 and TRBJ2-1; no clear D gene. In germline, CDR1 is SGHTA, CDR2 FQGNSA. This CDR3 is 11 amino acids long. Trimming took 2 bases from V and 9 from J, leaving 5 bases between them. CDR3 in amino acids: CASSLQAEQFF. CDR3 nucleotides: TGTGCCAGCAGCTTACAGGCTGAGCAGTTCTTC.